These 30 T cell receptor beta chains were sequenced from one sample in a study of OX40 agonist ivuxolimab in advanced cancers. TCRdb's copy holds only in-frame clones and misses some; the assay was immunoSEQ multiplex PCR. The repertoire includes 76,000 or so clones, 86% of them detected once, and 0.7% to 0.9% sits in the top ten. The material was CD4+ or CD8+ T cells sorted from blood, obtained in a trial of the OX40 agonist ivuxolimab. These receptors were collected from an adult with an advanced solid tumor such as melanoma, head and neck, liver or kidney cancer.

V is TRBV6-5 and J is TRBJ2-3; 7 bases are a match to TRBD2. Germline V gene sequence: CDR1 MNHEY, CDR2 SVGAGI. The V segment lost 5 bases and the J segment 3 bases; nucleotides outside the gene matches: 5. The CDR3 loop spans 14 amino acids. CDR3 coding DNA: TGTGCCAGCAGTATTGGGGGGGAGACAGATACGCAGTATTTT. Its translation is CASSIGGETDTQYF.

V and J are TRBV11-2 and TRBJ1-3; D is unclear. Germline values: CDR1 SGHAT, CDR2 FQNNGV. The CDR3 totals 14 residues. The V and J ends lost 5 bases and 4 bases respectively, with 12 bases between them. Here the CDR3 reads CASSPAGPGNTIYF. The CDR3 nucleotides read TGTGCCAGCAGCCCCGCAGGACCCGGAAACACCATATATTTT.

This clone was counted a few times. Within the sample, other DNA sequences also encode this same CDR3. The J gene is TRBJ2-7, the V gene TRBV6-5, with 7 bases fitting TRBD1. CDR3 length: 11 residues. CDR1 is MNHEY, CDR2 SVGAGI, per germline. V shed 4 bases and J 9 bases; nucleotides not matched to a gene: 3. CDR3 sequence reads: CASSSTGRQYF. The DNA of the CDR3 is TGTGCCAGCAGTTCGACAGGGCGGCAGTACTTC.

The rearrangement joins TRBV11-2 to TRBJ2-7; D ambiguous. The ends were cut back, 1 base at V and 4 bases at J, with 11 bases in the middle. Germline loops: CDR1 SGHAT, CDR2 FQNNGV. The length of the CDR3 is 14 residues. The CDR3 protein is CASSLAGLGYEQYF. The CDR3 coding sequence is TGTGCCAGCAGCTTAGCGGGTCTAGGGTACGAGCAGTACTTC.

The chain links TRBV7-6 to TRBJ2-2; D is unresolved. This CDR3 comprises 14 residues. Germline values: CDR1 SGHVS, CDR2 FNYEAQ. Trimming removed 2 bases at V and 4 bases at J, with 8 bases between. CDR3 coding DNA: TGTGCCAGCAGCTTATCGGAGTCCACCGGGGAGCTGTTTTTT. Amino acid sequence: CASSLSESTGELFF.

The chain uses TRBV28 and TRBJ1-4, with D possibly TRBD1 on 5 matching bases. The V end lost 8 bases, the J end lost 4 bases, and 17 bases lay between the germline ends. CDR3 size: 15 residues. Germline assignment: CDR1 MDHEN and CDR2 SYDVKM. CDR3 in amino acids: CASGPQGFGNEKLFF. CDR3 DNA sequence: TGTGCCAGCGGACCCCAGGGCTTCGGTAATGAAAAACTGTTTTTT.

This clone was seen a handful of times. V is TRBV25-1 and J is TRBJ1-5; tentative D call: TRBD1 (5 bases). V was clipped by 6 bases and J by 7 bases, with 16 bases between them. The length of the CDR3 is 14 residues. Germline V lookup: CDR1 MGHDK, CDR2 SYGVNS. The CDR3 coding sequence is TGTGCCAGCAGGGGAAGTGGCAGGGCGCAGCCCCAGCATTTT. Translating it yields CASRGSGRAQPQHF.

The gene calls are TRBV5-6 and TRBJ1-5; maybe TRBD1 (5 bases). The CDR3 has 18 amino acids. The ends were cut back, 6 bases at V and 4 bases at J, with 26 bases in the middle. The germline gives CDR1 SGHDT, CDR2 YYEEEE. This CDR3 reads CASITPGSRTRENQPQHF. The CDR3 bases are TGTGCCAGCATCACCCCCGGCTCGAGGACCAGGGAAAATCAGCCCCAGCATTTT.

The chain employs TRBV11-1 and TRBJ2-5, with D tentatively TRBD1 (5 bases). The CDR3 has 15 residues. The V end lost 5 bases, the J end lost 3 bases, and 16 bases lay between the germline ends. Per the germline V gene, CDR1 is SGHAT and CDR2 is FQDESV (reference sequence). CDR3 coding DNA: TGTGCCAGCAGCCCCGGAGTTGTAGGGGAAGAGACCCAGTACTTC. Its protein product is CASSPGVVGEETQYF.

The J gene is TRBJ2-4, the V gene TRBV7-6, with D perhaps given as TRBD1 or TRBD2 (5 bases each). The ends were cut back, 5 bases at V and 0 bases at J, with 20 bases in the middle. Looked up from germline, CDR1 is SGHVS and CDR2 is FNYEAQ. The CDR3 contains 18 residues. The CDR3 DNA is TGTGCCAGCAGCCCCCGTCGGGGCCCGGTTGGAGCCAAAAACATTCAGTACTTC. Translation gives CASSPRRGPVGAKNIQYF.

V and J are TRBV7-2 and TRBJ1-2, with D tentatively TRBD1 (5 bases). Germline CDR1 SGHTA, CDR2 FQGNSA. This CDR3 has 14 residues. With 5 bases removed from V and 4 bases from J, the gap between germline ends came to 14 bases. The CDR3 protein is CASSPDGGGYGYTF. The CDR3 nucleotides are TGTGCCAGCAGCCCGGACGGCGGGGGCTATGGCTACACCTTC.

This clone was seen only once. V and J are TRBV20-1 and TRBJ1-1; D ambiguous. Germline values: CDR1 DFQATT, CDR2 SNEGSKA (reference sequence). The CDR3 loop spans 11 amino acids. The ends were cut back, 5 bases at V and 8 bases at J, with 12 bases in the middle. The CDR3 loop is CSALEWREAFF. For the CDR3, the DNA is TGCAGTGCTCTTGAATGGCGGGAAGCTTTCTTT.

The table lists this clone with a few counts. This chain connects TRBV28 to TRBJ2-7; 8 bases match TRBD2. Germline values: CDR1 MDHEN, CDR2 SYDVKM. After removal of 7 bases from V and 2 bases from J, the junction contained 7 bases not matched to a gene. CDR3 size: 14 residues. CDR3 residues: CASISGGRTYEQYF. CDR3 DNA: TGTGCCAGCATAAGCGGGGGCCGTACCTACGAGCAGTACTTC.

This sequence joins TRBV7-3 and TRBJ2-3, with 10 bases that match TRBD1. V shed 6 bases and J 0 bases; nucleotides not matched to a gene: 9. Germline CDR1 reads SGHTA; CDR2 reads FQGTGA. The CDR3 length is 17 residues. The CDR3 sequence: CASRTGTGVPSTDTQYF. The DNA of the CDR3 is TGTGCCAGCAGAACCGGGACAGGGGTCCCTAGCACAGATACGCAGTATTTT.

The rearrangement links TRBV11-3 to TRBJ1-6; a weak D match, TRBD1 (5 bases). From germline, CDR1 is SGHNT and CDR2 YENEEA. This CDR3 contains 13 residues. Deletions cut 6 bases from V and 7 bases from J, with 10 bases between. The CDR3 here is CASSERGNSPLHF. CDR3 DNA sequence: TGTGCCAGCAGTGAGAGGGGAAATTCACCCCTCCACTTT.

The CDR3 region is CASSVRGHTNQPQHF. The CDR3, as DNA: TGTGCCAGCAGTGTCAGGGGCCACACAAATCAGCCCCAGCATTTT. J is TRBJ1-5 and V is TRBV6-1, with D possibly TRBD1 on 6 matching bases. The CDR3 spans 15 residues. The V gene's germline CDR1 is MNHNS and CDR2 SASEGT. The V end lost 4 bases, the J end lost 4 bases, and 14 bases lay between the germline ends.

The chain is built from TRBV18 and TRBJ1-2, with D possibly matching TRBD1 (5 bases). V dropped 2 bases and J dropped 5 bases, with 12 bases sitting between them. This CDR3 has 14 amino acids. Germline V gene lookup returns CDR1 KGHSH and CDR2 LQKENI. The CDR3: CASSPAGLGYGYTF. The CDR3, as DNA: TGTGCCAGCTCACCAGCAGGGTTGGGGTATGGCTACACCTTC.

This chain joins TRBV14 and TRBJ1-1; no clear D gene. Germline V gives CDR1 SGHDN, CDR2 FVKESK. This CDR3 has 13 residues. Trimming pared 1 base from V and 1 base from J, leaving 4 bases between. CDR3 protein: CASSQAQNTEAFF. The CDR3 region has the DNA TGTGCCAGCAGCCAAGCTCAGAACACTGAAGCTTTCTTT.

V and J are TRBV28 and TRBJ2-3; the D is unclear. V dropped 6 bases and J dropped 14 bases, with 15 bases sitting between them. Per the germline V gene, CDR1 is MDHEN and CDR2 is SYDVKM. This CDR3 has 11 amino acids. The CDR3 sequence is CASSSSRWWYF. The CDR3 DNA follows: TGTGCCAGCAGCTCCTCTCGATGGTGGTATTTT.

J is TRBJ1-1 and V is TRBV25-1; D possibly corresponds to TRBD1 (5 bases). V lost 2 bases to trimming and J lost 7 bases, with 11 bases between them. CDR3 length: 13 residues. Germline V gene lookup returns CDR1 MGHDK and CDR2 SYGVNS. The CDR3 DNA reads TGTGCCAGCAGTGAACTCCGCAGGGATGAAGCTTTCTTT. Protein product: CASSELRRDEAFF.

The chain is built from TRBV19 and TRBJ1-2; no clear D gene. The CDR3 loop spans 15 amino acids. Trimming cost V 4 bases and J 4 bases, with 16 bases left between them. Germline V gene lookup returns CDR1 LNHDA and CDR2 SQIVND (reference sequence). This CDR3 reads CASSTWAQEGYGYTF. The CDR3 DNA reads as TGTGCCAGTAGTACCTGGGCCCAGGAAGGCTATGGCTACACCTTC.

The V and J genes are TRBV7-2 and TRBJ2-1; 10 bases are a match to TRBD2. The CDR3 covers 16 residues. Germline loops: CDR1 SGHTA, CDR2 FQGNSA. V was clipped by 4 bases and J by 5 bases; unmatched bases: 8. The CDR3 DNA is TGTGCCAGCAGCTCATCCGGGACTAGCGTGAACAATGAGCAGTTCTTC. Translation: CASSSSGTSVNNEQFF.

V usage is TRBV19 and J usage is TRBJ1-4; D not certain. V lost 5 bases and J lost 2, with 15 bases in between. This CDR3 comprises 16 residues. Per germline, CDR1 LNHDA and CDR2 SQIVND (reference sequence). The CDR3 here is CASSGLDSRTNEKLFF. The CDR3 nucleotides read TGTGCCAGTAGTGGTCTGGACTCAAGGACTAATGAAAAACTGTTTTTT.

This rearrangement joins TRBV18 to TRBJ2-5; D perhaps matches TRBD1 (6 bases). The CDR3 consists of 14 residues. Germline lookup yields CDR1 KGHSH and CDR2 LQKENI. V shed 0 bases and J shed 5 bases, with 10 bases lying between them. This CDR3 reads CASSPPNREETQYF. CDR3 DNA: TGTGCCAGCTCACCACCGAACAGGGAGGAGACCCAGTACTTC.

This clone has only one observation. The V gene is TRBV2, the J gene TRBJ1-2, with D maybe TRBD1 (6 bases). CDR1 SNHLY and CDR2 FYNNEI come from the germline V gene. The CDR3 extends over 15 amino acids. V was pared by 2 bases and J by 2 bases, with 12 bases between. CDR3 DNA sequence: TGTGCCAGCAGTGAATTTGGGGGCGCGAACTATGGCTACACCTTC. Translated: CASSEFGGANYGYTF.

J is TRBJ2-7 and V is TRBV13; 9 bases are a match to TRBD1. Trimming cost V 0 bases and J 3 bases; bases outside gene matches: 0. CDR3 size: 14 residues. Per the germline V gene, CDR1 is PRHDT and CDR2 is FYEKMQ (reference sequence). The CDR3 spells CASSLGGQGYEQYF. The CDR3 region has the DNA TGTGCCAGCAGCTTAGGGGGACAGGGCTACGAGCAGTACTTC. The entire variable domain, with the rest obtained from reference TRBV13 and TRBJ2-7, is as follows: AAGVIQSPRHLIKEKRETATLKCYPIPRHDTVYWYQQGPGQDPQFLISFYEKMQSDKGSIPDRFSAQQFSDYHSELNMSSLELGDSALYFCASSLGGQGYEQYFGPGTRLTVT.

The chain joins TRBV18 to TRBJ1-1; 7 nucleotides align to TRBD1. Looked up from germline, CDR1 is KGHSH and CDR2 is LQKENI. This CDR3 contains 14 residues. The J segment lost 3 bases and the V segment lost 6 bases, leaving 7 bases of the junction unmatched. The CDR3 loop is CASSHRGSDTEAFF. CDR3 sequence (DNA): TGTGCCAGCTCCCACAGGGGCTCGGACACTGAAGCTTTCTTT.

This chain connects TRBV4-1 to TRBJ2-7, with a possible D match to TRBD2 (6 bases). This CDR3 spans 15 amino acids. The germline gives CDR1 MGHRA, CDR2 YSYEKL. With 1 base removed from V and 4 bases from J, the gap between germline ends came to 14 bases. CDR3 amino acids: CASSQGRGSFYEQYF. The CDR3 DNA is TGCGCCAGCAGCCAAGGGAGGGGCAGTTTTTACGAGCAGTACTTC.

V is TRBV5-7 and J is TRBJ2-2; possibly TRBD1 for D (7 bases). TRBV5-7 is identified as an open reading frame with a role that is uncertain. The CDR3 length is 15 residues. V dropped 3 bases and J dropped 5 bases, with 14 bases sitting between them. For the CDR3, the DNA is TGTGCCAGCAGCTGGACAGGTGGGGGGACCGGGGAGCTGTTTTTT. Amino acids: CASSWTGGGTGELFF.

This chain joins TRBV2 and TRBJ1-2; TRBD1 might be the D (5 bases). V was trimmed by 7 bases and J by 2 bases, leaving 11 bases between them. The germline CDR1 and CDR2 sequences are SNHLY and FYNNEI. The length of the CDR3 is 13 residues. For the CDR3, the DNA is TGTGCCAGCATGAGGGACGGCAACTATGGCTACACCTTC. Translating gives CASMRDGNYGYTF.